One and the same sample provided the 14 T cell receptor beta chains below, sequenced in a study of blood T cell repertoires in COVID-19 (dated by TCRdb to 2018 to 2020). Library preparation was by the immunoSEQ multiplex PCR assay. In TCRdb, the immuneACCESS table is reduced to in-frame sequences with V and J assigned. These tables do not hold every clone; where another copy was compared, an unresolved V gene accounts for under half, and the others remain unexplained. The sample profile shows over 200,000 clones; around 86% of them were found once. Together, the top ten hold over 7.5% of the sample. What was sequenced was peripheral blood. The source is a man in his forties who had recovered from COVID-19.

The J gene is TRBJ2-3, the V gene TRBV19, with 15 bases matching TRBD2. The CDR3 is 19 residues long. Germline CDR1 LNHDA, CDR2 SQIVND (reference sequence). Trimming removed 1 base from V and 1 base from J; junction bases left unmatched: 6. CDR3 protein: CASSIVAGTSGGRTDTQYF. DNA of the CDR3: TGTGCCAGTAGTATAGTAGCCGGGACTAGCGGGGGGCGCACAGATACGCAGTATTTT.

This chain uses TRBV27 with TRBJ2-3; 14 bases line up with TRBD2. Germline assignment: CDR1 MNHEY and CDR2 SMNVEV (reference sequence). Trimming at V came to 8 bases and at J to 7 bases, leaving 17 bases not matched to a gene. The CDR3 consists of 18 residues. In nucleotides, the CDR3 is TGTGCCAGCTCCTACCATCCCGGGACTAGCGGGAGCATAAATACGCAGTATTTT. Translating gives CASSYHPGTSGSINTQYF.

The CDR3 is CASSDSGGSTNEKLFF. CDR3 nucleotides: TGTGCCAGCAGTGACTCCGGGGGATCAACTAATGAAAAACTGTTTTTT. The chain uses TRBV6-4 and TRBJ1-4; TRBD1 is a possible D gene (5 bases). The CDR3 loop spans 16 amino acids. The V gene's germline CDR1 is MRHNA and CDR2 SNTAGT. V shed 0 bases and J shed 0 bases, with 8 bases lying between them.

V is TRBV20-1 and J is TRBJ2-4; D ambiguous. Trimming shortened V by 3 bases and J by 4 bases, and 4 bases separated the two germline ends. The germline V gene encodes CDR1 DFQATT and CDR2 SNEGSKA (reference sequence). The CDR3 covers 11 residues. The CDR3 sequence is CSASGKNIQYF. The CDR3 DNA sequence: TGCAGTGCTAGCGGGAAAAACATTCAGTACTTC.

This chain joins TRBV7-8 and TRBJ2-7, with D unresolved. The CDR3 is 12 residues long. Germline CDR1 reads SGHVS; CDR2 reads FQNEAQ. V lost 1 base and J 7 bases, leaving 8 bases between the germline ends. CDR3 sequence (DNA): TGTGCCAGCAGCTTAGGTTCTATGGAGCAGTACTTC. Translated, it gives CASSLGSMEQYF. The full variable domain, in which reference TRBV7-8 and TRBJ2-7 provide the parts outside the CDR3, is GAGVSQSPRYKVAKRGQDVALRCDPISGHVSLFWYQQALGQGPEFLTYFQNEAQLDKSGLPSDRFFAERPEGSVSTLKIQRTQQEDSAVYLCASSLGSMEQYFGPGTRLTVT.

This chain joins TRBV29-1 and TRBJ2-7, with D possibly matching TRBD2 (7 bases). Trimming took off 2 bases at V and 5 bases at J, with 10 bases between the two ends. The length of the CDR3 is 12 residues. The V gene's germline CDR1 is SQVTM and CDR2 ANQGSEA. CDR3 residues: CSVEQGTNEQYF. As DNA, the CDR3 is TGCAGCGTTGAACAGGGGACTAACGAGCAGTACTTC.

This clone has a single count. J is TRBJ2-7 and V is TRBV28; 15 bases map to TRBD2. The CDR3 runs 15 residues. Germline V lookup: CDR1 MDHEN, CDR2 SYDVKM. J was trimmed by 5 bases and V by 6 bases; bases with no gene match: 5. The CDR3 protein is CASSGLAGGRHEQYF. CDR3 DNA: TGTGCCAGCAGCGGACTAGCGGGGGGGCGGCACGAGCAGTACTTC.

The chain has TRBV4-3 and TRBJ1-4; TRBD1 matches at 9 bases. The CDR3 is made up of 22 amino acids. CDR1 is LGHNA, CDR2 YSLEER, per germline. Germline trimming cut 3 bases from V and 7 bases from J; bases unmatched to any gene: 27. The CDR3 nucleotides read TGCGCCAGCAGCCAGGATCCCCCCCCGCCGGGACAGGGAAATAGAGGGGGTGAAAAACTGTTTTTT. Protein: CASSQDPPPPGQGNRGGEKLFF.

The V gene is TRBV6-5, the J gene TRBJ2-7, with 8 bases aligning to TRBD1. The CDR3 has 16 residues. From germline, CDR1 is MNHEY and CDR2 SVGAGI. The V segment lost 4 bases and the J segment 5 bases; nucleotides outside the gene matches: 13. CDR3 nucleotide sequence: TGTGCCAGCAGTTCTAAAACCGCGGGACAGGTAAACGAGCAGTACTTC. It specifies CASSSKTAGQVNEQYF.

The rearrangement uses TRBV19 and TRBJ1-5; weak D call: TRBD1 (5 bases). The CDR3 loop spans 14 amino acids. The germline V gene encodes CDR1 LNHDA and CDR2 SQIVND (reference sequence). The V gene lost 3 bases and the J gene lost 7 bases, with 13 bases spanning the gap. CDR3: CASSIPGFGQPQHF. CDR3 DNA: TGTGCCAGTAGTATCCCAGGGTTCGGCCAGCCCCAGCATTTT.

This clone was counted at least ten times. This sequence joins TRBV3-1 (or the pseudogene TRBV3-2) and TRBJ2-2, with 7 bases that match TRBD2. Germline-derived CDR1 and CDR2 are LGHDT and YNNKEL (reference sequence). The CDR3 consists of 16 residues. Losses at the gene ends were 4 bases for V and 4 bases for J; bases not matched to a gene: 9. CDR3 sequence (DNA): TGTGCCAGCAGCCCCCCCAAGCGGGGTCGCACCGGGGAGCTGTTTTTT. It yields the protein CASSPPKRGRTGELFF.

The chain combines TRBV7-9 with TRBJ2-5; D may be TRBD2 (7 bases). V was shortened by 5 bases and J by 5 bases, with 15 bases between the two germline ends. There are 14 residues in the CDR3. Germline V gene sequence: CDR1 SEHNR, CDR2 FQNEAQ (reference sequence). The CDR3 DNA reads TGTGCCAGCAGCGGTGGGGGGGCTCAGGAGACCCAGTACTTC. Translated: CASSGGGAQETQYF.

Here the CDR3 DNA reads TGTGCCAGCAGCCAAGATCTGTGGGGGGTTGTCGACTATGGCTACACCTTC. It is translated as CASSQDLWGVVDYGYTF. The chain has TRBV3-1 (or the pseudogene TRBV3-2) and TRBJ1-2; maybe TRBD1 (5 bases). From germline, CDR1 is LGHDT and CDR2 YNNKEL (reference sequence). This CDR3 contains 17 residues. V lost 0 bases to trimming and J lost 3 bases, with 17 bases between them.

The V call is TRBV6-6, the J call TRBJ2-5; 11 bases align to TRBD2. The CDR3 is 16 amino acids. Germline V gene lookup returns CDR1 MNHNY and CDR2 SVGAGI (reference sequence). Trimming took 7 bases from V and 5 from J; bases not matched to a gene: 12. The CDR3 nucleotides are TGTGCCAGCAAGTTTAGCGGGGGGGGCGGTGTTGAGACCCAGTACTTC. This sequence encodes CASKFSGGGGVETQYF.